Shown below are 25 T cell receptor beta chains from a single sample sequenced in a study of CD8 T cells in ankylosing spondylitis. TCRdb passed the 5' RACE reads through MiXCR, listing each CDR3 protein once. Of 250,000 to 350,000 distinct CDR3 sequences detected, around 20% appear once; the ten largest clones hold roughly 7.4%. Sequencing was carried out using blood, either unsorted or a sorted T cell fraction (not recorded which). The receptors shown here come from a male donor with ankylosing spondylitis or in good health (not recorded which).

This clonotype appeared many times. The genes are TRBV7-2 and TRBJ1-1; D remains unclear. Germline CDR1 SGHTA, CDR2 FQGNSA. V lost 5 bases and J lost 1, with 11 bases in between. The CDR3 extends over 14 amino acids. The CDR3 DNA is TGTGCCAGCAGCCGGTGGACGGGGAACACTGAAGCTTTCTTT. Translation gives CASSRWTGNTEAFF.

This clonotype has just a few counts. The J gene is TRBJ2-5, the V gene TRBV20-1, with D perhaps TRBD1 (6 bases). The CDR3 spans 13 residues. The V gene's germline CDR1 is DFQATT and CDR2 SNEGSKA (reference sequence). The CDR3 is CSAIPPGVETQYF. The CDR3 nucleotides are TGCAGCGCGATCCCACCAGGGGTAGAGACCCAGTACTTC.

This clonotype was recorded many times. The V and J genes are TRBV29-1 and TRBJ1-2; 7 bases line up with TRBD1. J lost 3 bases, V lost 7 bases, and 8 bases had no gene match. CDR3 length: 13 amino acids. Germline assignment: CDR1 SQVTM and CDR2 ANQGSEA. CDR3 sequence: CSARLTGDYGYTF. The CDR3 DNA is TGCAGCGCCCGCTTAACAGGGGACTATGGCTACACCTTC.

This clonotype turned up a few times. This chain links TRBV6-1 with TRBJ2-3; D gene unclear. Trimming cost V 6 bases and J 4 bases, with 14 bases left between them. The CDR3 covers 14 residues. CDR1 and CDR2 from the germline V gene are MNHNS and SASEGT. The CDR3 region has the DNA TGTGCCAGCAGCCCTCGGCTAGACCCAGATACGCAGTATTTT. It yields the protein CASSPRLDPDTQYF.

V usage is TRBV7-2 and J usage is TRBJ1-2; 9 nucleotides align to TRBD1. This CDR3 is built from 16 residues. The J segment lost 8 bases and the V segment lost 0 bases, leaving 10 bases of the junction unmatched. Germline-derived CDR1 and CDR2 are SGHTA and FQGNSA. CDR3 nucleotide sequence: TGTGCCAGCAGCTTAGCCCCCCCCGGGACAGGGTTAGGCTACACCTTC. Protein product: CASSLAPPGTGLGYTF.

This sequence joins TRBV12-3 or TRBV12-4 and TRBJ2-1; TRBD2 matches at 8 bases. V lost 5 bases to trimming and J lost 2 bases; unmatched junction nucleotides: 5. CDR3 length equals 15 residues. CDR3 in amino acids: CASSPAGLAYNEQFF. CDR3 in DNA: TGTGCCAGCAGTCCAGCGGGACTAGCCTACAATGAGCAGTTCTTC.

The chain recombines TRBV7-2 with TRBJ2-1, with 12 bases aligning to TRBD2. Germline V gene lookup returns CDR1 SGHTA and CDR2 FQGNSA. The ends lost 5 bases at V and 4 bases at J; junction bases unmatched: 3. The CDR3 has 15 residues. CDR3: CASSVLAGGYNEQFF. In DNA form, the CDR3 reads TGTGCCAGCAGCGTCCTAGCGGGGGGGTACAATGAGCAGTTCTTC.

This clonotype was counted a few times. The chain has TRBV5-1 and TRBJ1-1; D unclear. Germline-derived CDR1 and CDR2 are SGHRS and YFSETQ. The CDR3 runs to 14 residues. The V and J ends lost 3 bases and 1 base respectively, with 10 bases between them. The DNA for the CDR3 is TGCGCCAGCAGCTCCAGAGGAGAGAACACTGAAGCTTTCTTT. As protein: CASSSRGENTEAFF.

This clonotype was counted only a few times. This chain links TRBV5-1 with TRBJ1-2; D gene uncertain. The CDR3 consists of 13 residues. The germline V gene encodes CDR1 SGHRS and CDR2 YFSETQ. With 5 bases removed from V and 0 bases from J, the gap between germline ends came to 8 bases. The CDR3 DNA reads as TGCGCCAGCAGGTCACAAACTAACTATGGCTACACCTTC. This sequence encodes CASRSQTNYGYTF. The variable domain in full, completed from reference TRBV5-1 and TRBJ1-2, reads KAGVTQTPRYLIKTRGQQVTLSCSPISGHRSVSWYQQTPGQGLQFLFEYFSETQRNKGNFPGRFSGRQFSNSRSEMNVSTLELGDSALYLCASRSQTNYGYTFGSGTRLTVV.

This clonotype appeared many times. The J gene is TRBJ1-1, the V gene TRBV20-1; a possible D gene is TRBD1 (5 bases). CDR1 and CDR2 (germline): DFQATT, SNEGSKA (reference sequence). The CDR3 sequence is 11 residues long. Trimming took off 6 bases at V and 9 bases at J, with 14 bases between the two ends. The DNA for the CDR3 is TGCAGTGCCCTGGGGGACCCTAAAGCTTTCTTT. This translates into CSALGDPKAFF.

V gene TRBV6-1 combines with J gene TRBJ2-7, with 14 bases matching TRBD2. The CDR3 extends over 16 amino acids. The V segment lost 6 bases and the J segment 7 bases; nucleotides outside the gene matches: 11. Per germline, CDR1 MNHNS and CDR2 SASEGT. CDR3 residues: CASRAAGTSGGEEQYV. CDR3 coding DNA: TGTGCCAGCAGAGCCGCCGGGACTAGCGGGGGTGAAGAGCAGTACGTC.

This clonotype has ten or more counts. The rearrangement uses TRBV20-1 and TRBJ2-1; 10 nucleotides match TRBD2. The CDR3 is 14 residues long. Looked up from germline, CDR1 is DFQATT and CDR2 is SNEGSKA (reference sequence). V was pared by 1 base and J by 8 bases, with 5 bases of the junction left unmatched. The CDR3 DNA reads TGCAGTGCTAGAGTTAGCGGGAGGACAGATGAGCAGTTCTTC. Encoded protein: CSARVSGRTDEQFF.

This clonotype showed up just a few times. The V and J genes are TRBV12-3 or TRBV12-4 and TRBJ2-3; 7 bases are shared with TRBD2. V dropped 5 bases and J dropped 3; count of bases not matched to a gene: 8. This CDR3 contains 15 residues. CDR3 amino acids: CASSPWGGITDTQYF. The CDR3 DNA follows: TGTGCCAGCAGTCCTTGGGGAGGGATAACAGATACGCAGTATTTT.

Ten or more counts support this clonotype. The chain joins TRBV9 to TRBJ2-2, with D uncertain. Trimming removed 0 bases from V and 4 bases from J, with 10 bases in between. The CDR3 covers 15 residues. CDR1 and CDR2 (germline): SGDLS, YYNGEE. The CDR3 sequence: CASSVAGSGTGELFF. CDR3 bases: TGTGCCAGCAGCGTAGCCGGGTCGGGCACCGGGGAGCTGTTTTTT.

This clonotype was seen ten or more times. The chain employs TRBV12-3 or TRBV12-4 and TRBJ2-3, with D unresolved. This CDR3 spans 12 amino acids. The V end was cut by 5 bases, the J end by 3 bases, with 6 bases between. Here the CDR3 DNA reads TGTGCCAGCAGTCCCCGGACAGATACGCAGTATTTT. Translation: CASSPRTDTQYF.

The table lists this clonotype with a few counts. The chain has TRBV5-1 and TRBJ2-3, with D possibly TRBD1 on 5 matching bases. Between the trimmed V and J ends, which lost 4 bases and 0 bases, there was a span of 12 bases. The CDR3 covers 15 residues. Germline CDR1 is SGHRS and CDR2 is YFSETQ. Here the CDR3 reads CASSVQAPSTDTQYF. DNA of the CDR3: TGCGCCAGCAGCGTACAGGCCCCTAGCACAGATACGCAGTATTTT.

CDR3 amino acids: CSARNIGQGESPLHF. For the CDR3, the DNA is TGCAGTGCTAGAAATATTGGACAGGGGGAATCACCCCTCCACTTT. The chain uses TRBV20-1 and TRBJ1-6, with 10 positions matching TRBD1. Losses at the gene ends were 2 bases for V and 10 bases for J; bases not matched to a gene: 8. The CDR3 length is 15 residues. Germline V gives CDR1 DFQATT, CDR2 SNEGSKA (reference sequence).

The table lists this clonotype with a few counts. This rearrangement joins TRBV7-2 to TRBJ1-4; 11 positions match TRBD1. CDR1 SGHTA and CDR2 FQGNSA come from the germline V gene. The CDR3 runs to 15 residues. J was trimmed by 4 bases and V by 3 bases; bases with no gene match: 1. In DNA, the CDR3 is TGTGCCAGCAGCTTCGGGACAGGGGGTAATGAAAAACTGTTTTTT. It translates to CASSFGTGGNEKLFF.

This clonotype was counted a few times. The chain combines TRBV4-2 with TRBJ2-1; a weak D match, TRBD2 (5 bases). Trimming cost V 0 bases and J 6 bases, with 15 bases left between them. CDR1 and CDR2 from the germline V gene are LGHNA and YNFKEQ. CDR3 length: 16 amino acids. In nucleotides, the CDR3 is TGTGCCAGCAGCCAAGAATCCGGGATTAGGGTCAATGAGCAGTTCTTC. Translated, it gives CASSQESGIRVNEQFF.

The rearrangement joins TRBV20-1 to TRBJ2-3, with 8 bases lining up with TRBD1. This CDR3 is 14 amino acids long. Losses at the gene ends were 3 bases for V and 0 bases for J; bases not matched to a gene: 2. Germline assignment: CDR1 DFQATT and CDR2 SNEGSKA (reference sequence). This chain's CDR3 is CSARTGASTDTQYF. The CDR3 coding sequence is TGCAGTGCTAGGACAGGGGCGAGCACAGATACGCAGTATTTT.

This clonotype was seen a handful of times. V is TRBV2 and J is TRBJ1-2, with 10 positions matching TRBD1. Germline values: CDR1 SNHLY, CDR2 FYNNEI. Trimming cost V 2 bases and J 4 bases; bases outside gene matches: 7. The CDR3 length is 16 residues. CDR3: CASSEFGTGATYGYTF. In DNA form, the CDR3 reads TGTGCCAGCAGTGAATTCGGGACAGGGGCCACCTATGGCTACACCTTC.

The table lists this clonotype with a few counts. V is TRBV29-1 and J is TRBJ2-1, with a tentative D call TRBD2 (6 bases). Germline V gives CDR1 SQVTM, CDR2 ANQGSEA. The V gene lost 6 bases and the J gene lost 9 bases, with 12 bases spanning the gap. The CDR3 extends over 11 amino acids. The CDR3 spells CSVPSVVEQFF. As DNA, the CDR3 is TGCAGCGTCCCTAGCGTAGTTGAGCAGTTCTTC.

The chain uses TRBV4-2 and TRBJ1-1, with D possibly TRBD1 on 5 matching bases. Between the trimmed V and J ends, which lost 5 bases and 2 bases, there was a span of 33 bases. Per the germline V gene, CDR1 is LGHNA and CDR2 is YNFKEQ. The CDR3 covers 21 residues. CDR3 protein: CASSTTGTAKRWGEENTEAFF. DNA of the CDR3: TGTGCCAGCAGCACCACTGGGACCGCGAAGAGATGGGGGGAGGAAAACACTGAAGCTTTCTTT.

This chain links TRBV7-9 with TRBJ2-7; 7 positions match TRBD1. Trimming removed 5 bases from V and 7 bases from J; junction bases left unmatched: 17. Germline V gene data show CDR1 as SEHNR and CDR2 as FQNEAQ (reference sequence). This CDR3 is 16 amino acids long. The CDR3 DNA is TGTGCCAGCAGCGCCGACCGGGACAGACCTTACTTGGAGCAGTACGTC. It specifies CASSADRDRPYLEQYV.

A few counts support this clonotype. V is TRBV12-3 or TRBV12-4 and J is TRBJ1-4; D gene ambiguous. The germline V and J ends were trimmed by 2 bases and 8 bases, with 12 bases remaining between them. This CDR3 spans 14 amino acids. DNA for the CDR3: TGTGCCAGCAGTTTAACCCGGGGAGGCGAAAAACTGTTTTTT. Protein sequence: CASSLTRGGEKLFF.